The entry that follows covers one T cell receptor beta chain sequence. Gene names and germline refer to mouse. Only in-frame clones appear in the TCRdb table, and some are missing; sequencing was by immunoSEQ multiplex PCR. This sample has 17,000 or so clones; 60% to 75% occur once, and the top ten carry almost 0.95%. The sample belongs to a study of tissue T cells after allogeneic stem cell transplantation. The specimen was spleen. The receptor's source is a female BALB/c mouse in good health. MHC haplotype of the strain: H2-d.

CDR3 sequence: CGARDGSQNTLYF. The DNA read from the CDR3 is TGTGGTGCTAGGGACGGTAGTCAAAACACCTTGTAC. The chain employs TRBV20 and TRBJ2-4, with unresolved D. The read terminates 1 residue ahead of where the CDR3 ends, so the germline J gene completes it. Per the germline V gene, CDR1 is GFQATS and CDR2 is STVNSAI. There are 13 residues in the CDR3. V was cut by 0 bases and J by 0 bases, with 4 bases left in between. The full variable domain, in which reference TRBV20 and TRBJ2-4 provide the parts outside the CDR3, is GALVYQYPRRTICKSGTSMRMECQAVGFQATSVAWYRQSPQKTFELIALSTVNSAIKYEQNFTQEKFPISHPNLSFSSMTVLNAYLEDRGLYLCGARDGSQNTLYFGAGTRLSVL.